The 4 T cell receptor beta chains below come from one sample, sequenced in a study of CD8+ T cells in alopecia areata. Investigators isolated RNA and reverse transcribed it into cDNA to act as the sequencing template. Assay used: immunoSEQ multiplex PCR; TCRdb lists only in-frame clones, some missing. The sample has 270,000 or so clones; roughly 64% are singletons. The treatment: oral pan-JAK inhibitor, 5-10 mg twice daily. This specimen was CD4+ T cells sorted from blood, taken at week 24, from a patient treated with tofacitinib. Every receptor here comes from a human donor with alopecia areata.

The gene calls are TRBV2 and TRBJ1-4, with D hard to call. CDR3 length: 11 amino acids. The V end lost 6 bases, the J end lost 8 bases, and 7 bases lay between the germline ends. The germline V gene encodes CDR1 SNHLY and CDR2 FYNNEI. The CDR3 protein is CASSRQEKLFF. DNA for the CDR3: TGTGCCAGCAGCCGCCAGGAAAAACTGTTTTTT.

V and J are TRBV30 and TRBJ2-3; TRBD2 matches 9 bases. The CDR3 is made up of 18 amino acids. The V segment lost 3 bases and the J segment 4 bases; nucleotides outside the gene matches: 17. Germline values: CDR1 GTSNPN, CDR2 SVGIG (reference sequence). The CDR3 is CAWRARPSGGIGSDTQYF. The CDR3, as DNA: TGTGCCTGGAGAGCCCGGCCCAGCGGGGGGATCGGGTCAGATACGCAGTATTTT.

The gene calls are TRBV7-9 and TRBJ2-3; D is possibly TRBD2 (5 bases). In germline, CDR1 is SEHNR, CDR2 FQNEAQ (reference sequence). V lost 4 bases to trimming and J lost 2 bases, with 13 bases between them. This CDR3 is 15 amino acids long. The CDR3: CASSWSRTDTDTQYF. CDR3 sequence (DNA): TGTGCCAGCAGCTGGAGCAGGACTGACACAGATACGCAGTATTTT.

V usage is TRBV7-9 and J usage is TRBJ2-3, with TRBD2 as a possible D gene (6 bases). CDR1 and CDR2 (germline): SEHNR, FQNEAQ (reference sequence). The CDR3 covers 13 residues. V was cut by 10 bases and J by 2 bases, with 13 bases left in between. As DNA, the CDR3 is TGTGCCACCAACCGGGGGTCCACAGATACGCAGTATTTT. As protein: CATNRGSTDTQYF.